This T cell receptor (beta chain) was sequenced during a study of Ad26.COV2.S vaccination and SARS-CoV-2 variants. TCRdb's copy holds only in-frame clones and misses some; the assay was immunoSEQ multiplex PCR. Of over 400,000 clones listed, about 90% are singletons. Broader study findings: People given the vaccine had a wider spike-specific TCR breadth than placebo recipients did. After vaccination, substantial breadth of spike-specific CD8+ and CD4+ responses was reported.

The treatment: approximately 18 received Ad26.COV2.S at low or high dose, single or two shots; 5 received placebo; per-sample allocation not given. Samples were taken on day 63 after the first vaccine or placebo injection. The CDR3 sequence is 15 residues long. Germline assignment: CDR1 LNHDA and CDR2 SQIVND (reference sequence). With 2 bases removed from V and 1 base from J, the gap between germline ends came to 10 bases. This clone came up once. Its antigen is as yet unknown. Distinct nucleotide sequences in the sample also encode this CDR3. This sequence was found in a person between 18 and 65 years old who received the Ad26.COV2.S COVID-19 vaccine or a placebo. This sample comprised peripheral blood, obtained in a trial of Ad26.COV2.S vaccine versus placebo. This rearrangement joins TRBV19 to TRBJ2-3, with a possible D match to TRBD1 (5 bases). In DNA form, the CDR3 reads TGTGCCAGTAGTATATTTCAGGGCGGCACAGATACGCAGTATTTT. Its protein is CASSIFQGGTDTQYF.